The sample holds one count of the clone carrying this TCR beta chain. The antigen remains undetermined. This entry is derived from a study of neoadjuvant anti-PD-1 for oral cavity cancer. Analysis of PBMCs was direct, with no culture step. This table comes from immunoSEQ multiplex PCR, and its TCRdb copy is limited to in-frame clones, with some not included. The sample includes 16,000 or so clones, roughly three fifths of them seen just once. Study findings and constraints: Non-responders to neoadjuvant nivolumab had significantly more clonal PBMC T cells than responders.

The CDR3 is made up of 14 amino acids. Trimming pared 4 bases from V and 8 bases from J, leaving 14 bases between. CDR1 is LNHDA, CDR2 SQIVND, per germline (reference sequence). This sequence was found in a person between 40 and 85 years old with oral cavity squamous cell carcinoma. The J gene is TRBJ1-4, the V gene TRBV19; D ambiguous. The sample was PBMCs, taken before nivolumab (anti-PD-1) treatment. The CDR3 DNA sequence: TGTGCCAGTAGTAGCTGGGTCCTAGAAGAAAAACTGTTTTTT. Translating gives CASSSWVLEEKLFF.